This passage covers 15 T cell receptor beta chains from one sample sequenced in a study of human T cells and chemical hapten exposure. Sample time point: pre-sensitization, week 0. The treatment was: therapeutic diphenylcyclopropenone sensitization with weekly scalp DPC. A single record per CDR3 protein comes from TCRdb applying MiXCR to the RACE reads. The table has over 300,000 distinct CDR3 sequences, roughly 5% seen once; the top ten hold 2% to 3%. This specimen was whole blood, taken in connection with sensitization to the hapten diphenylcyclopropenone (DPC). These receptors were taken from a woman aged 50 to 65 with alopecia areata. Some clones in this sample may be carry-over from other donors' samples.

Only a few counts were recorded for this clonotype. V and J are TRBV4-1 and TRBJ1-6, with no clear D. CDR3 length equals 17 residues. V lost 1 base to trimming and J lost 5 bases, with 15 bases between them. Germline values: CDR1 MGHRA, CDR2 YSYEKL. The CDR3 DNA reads TGCGCCAGCAGCCAAGGTTCCGGCCGGATTAATAATTCACCCCTCCACTTT. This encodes CASSQGSGRINNSPLHF.

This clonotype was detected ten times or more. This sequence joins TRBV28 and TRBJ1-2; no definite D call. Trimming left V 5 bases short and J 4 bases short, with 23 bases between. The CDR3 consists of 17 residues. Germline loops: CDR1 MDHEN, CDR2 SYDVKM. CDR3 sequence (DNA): TGTGCCAGCAGTGGCGGGCCCGACACGCAGTACACCTATGGCTACACCTTC. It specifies CASSGGPDTQYTYGYTF.

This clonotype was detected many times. DNA of the CDR3: TGTGCCAGCAGCCAACGCGGGACAGCTGGGGCCAACGTCCTGACTTTC. It codes for CASSQRGTAGANVLTF. The chain has TRBV4-2 and TRBJ2-6; perhaps TRBD1 as D (7 bases). From germline, CDR1 is LGHNA and CDR2 YNFKEQ. Trimming stripped 2 bases from V and 2 bases from J, with 10 bases between. The CDR3 loop spans 16 amino acids.

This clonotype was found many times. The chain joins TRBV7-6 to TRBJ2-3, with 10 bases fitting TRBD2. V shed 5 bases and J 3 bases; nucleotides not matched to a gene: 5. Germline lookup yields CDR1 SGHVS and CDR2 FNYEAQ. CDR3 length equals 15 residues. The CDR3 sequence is CASSPLAGETDTQYF. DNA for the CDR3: TGTGCCAGCAGCCCCCTAGCGGGAGAGACAGATACGCAGTATTTT.

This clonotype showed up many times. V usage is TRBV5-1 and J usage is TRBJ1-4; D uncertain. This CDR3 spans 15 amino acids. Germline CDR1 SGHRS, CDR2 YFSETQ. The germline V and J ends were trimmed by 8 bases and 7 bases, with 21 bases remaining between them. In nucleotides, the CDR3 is TGCGCCAGTTGGACGGGGTCCGGGAATGTTGAAAAACTGTTTTTT. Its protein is CASWTGSGNVEKLFF.

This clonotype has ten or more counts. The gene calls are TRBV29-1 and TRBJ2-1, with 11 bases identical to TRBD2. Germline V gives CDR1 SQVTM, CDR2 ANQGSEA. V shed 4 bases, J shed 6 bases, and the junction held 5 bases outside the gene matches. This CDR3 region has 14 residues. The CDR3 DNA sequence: TGCAGCGTTGTTCTAGCGGGGGGAACCAATGAGCAGTTCTTC. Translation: CSVVLAGGTNEQFF.

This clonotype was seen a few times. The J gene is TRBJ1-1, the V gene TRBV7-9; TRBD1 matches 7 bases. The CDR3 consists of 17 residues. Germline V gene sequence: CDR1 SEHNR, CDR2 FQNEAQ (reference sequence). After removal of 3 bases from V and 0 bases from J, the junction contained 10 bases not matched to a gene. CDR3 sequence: CASSLGDSDYMNTEAFF. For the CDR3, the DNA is TGTGCCAGCAGCTTGGGGGACAGCGATTACATGAACACTGAAGCTTTCTTT.

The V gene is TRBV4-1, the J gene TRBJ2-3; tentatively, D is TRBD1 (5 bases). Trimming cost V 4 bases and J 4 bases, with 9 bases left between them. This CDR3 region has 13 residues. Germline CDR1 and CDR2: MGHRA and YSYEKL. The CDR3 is CASSRLGADTQYF. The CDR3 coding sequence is TGCGCCAGCAGCCGATTAGGGGCAGATACGCAGTATTTT.

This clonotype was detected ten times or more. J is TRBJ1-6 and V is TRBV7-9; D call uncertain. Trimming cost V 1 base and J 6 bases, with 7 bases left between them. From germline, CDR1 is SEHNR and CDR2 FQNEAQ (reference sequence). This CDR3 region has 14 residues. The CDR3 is CASSLGNSNSPLHF. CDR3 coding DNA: TGTGCCAGCAGCTTAGGGAACAGTAATTCACCCCTCCACTTT.

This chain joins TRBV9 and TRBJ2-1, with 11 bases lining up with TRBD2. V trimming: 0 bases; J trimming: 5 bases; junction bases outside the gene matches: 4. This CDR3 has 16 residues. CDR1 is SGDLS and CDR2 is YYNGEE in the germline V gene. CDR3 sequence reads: CASSVAGLAEDNEQFF. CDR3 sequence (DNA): TGTGCCAGCAGCGTAGCGGGACTAGCGGAAGACAATGAGCAGTTCTTC.

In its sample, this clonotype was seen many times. The CDR3, as DNA: TGCGCCAGCAGCCAGGCCCAGAGGAGCGCAGATACGCAGTATTTT. This sequence encodes CASSQAQRSADTQYF. J is TRBJ2-3 and V is TRBV4-1; no clear D. Trimming shortened V by 3 bases and J by 4 bases, and 14 bases separated the two germline ends. CDR1 MGHRA and CDR2 YSYEKL come from the germline V gene. This CDR3 has 15 amino acids.

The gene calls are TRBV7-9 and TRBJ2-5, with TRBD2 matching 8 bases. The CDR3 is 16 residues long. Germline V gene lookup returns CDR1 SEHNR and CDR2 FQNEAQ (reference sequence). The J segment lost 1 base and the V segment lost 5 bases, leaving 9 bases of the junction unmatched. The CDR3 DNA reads TGTGCCAGCAGCCTTGGACTAGCAGGCTTCCAAGAGACCCAGTACTTC. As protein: CASSLGLAGFQETQYF.

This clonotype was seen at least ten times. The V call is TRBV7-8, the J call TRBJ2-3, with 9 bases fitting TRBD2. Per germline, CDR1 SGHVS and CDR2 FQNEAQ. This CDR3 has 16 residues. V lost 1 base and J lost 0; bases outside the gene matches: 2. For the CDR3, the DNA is TGTGCCAGCAGCTTAGAAAGCGGGGGGAGCACAGATACGCAGTATTTT. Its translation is CASSLESGGSTDTQYF.

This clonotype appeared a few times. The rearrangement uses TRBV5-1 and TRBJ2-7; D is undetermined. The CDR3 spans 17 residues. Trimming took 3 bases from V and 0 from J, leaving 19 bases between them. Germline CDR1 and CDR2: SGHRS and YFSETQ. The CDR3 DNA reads TGCGCCAGCAGCTCCAGACCCGGGCAGGCGAGCTCCTACGAGCAGTACTTC. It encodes CASSSRPGQASSYEQYF.

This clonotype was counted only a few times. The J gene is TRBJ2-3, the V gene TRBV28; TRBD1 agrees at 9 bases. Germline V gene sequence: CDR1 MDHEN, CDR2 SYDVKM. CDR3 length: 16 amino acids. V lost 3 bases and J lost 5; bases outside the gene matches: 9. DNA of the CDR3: TGTGCCAGCAGTTTGGAACAGGGGGCGCATGAAGATACGCAGTATTTT. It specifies CASSLEQGAHEDTQYF.